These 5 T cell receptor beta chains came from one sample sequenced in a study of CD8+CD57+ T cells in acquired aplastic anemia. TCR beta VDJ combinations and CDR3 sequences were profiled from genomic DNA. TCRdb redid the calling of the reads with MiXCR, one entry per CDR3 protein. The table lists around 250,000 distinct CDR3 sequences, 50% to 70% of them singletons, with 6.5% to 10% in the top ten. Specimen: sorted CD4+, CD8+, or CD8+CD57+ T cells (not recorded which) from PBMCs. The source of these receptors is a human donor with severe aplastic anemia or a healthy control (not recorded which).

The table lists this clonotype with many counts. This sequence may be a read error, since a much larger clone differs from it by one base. The CDR3 DNA sequence: TGTGCCAGCAGCGGAGATACGCAGTATTTT. This codes for CASSGDTQYF. The chain uses TRBV28 and TRBJ2-3; D uncertain. The germline gives CDR1 MDHEN, CDR2 SYDVKM. V was pared by 6 bases and J by 5 bases, with 3 bases between. The CDR3 contains 10 residues.

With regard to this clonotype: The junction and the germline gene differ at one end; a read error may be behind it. CDR3 coding DNA: TGTGCCAGCGGTGAATCCCCCGGGACGAGAGGGGAAAAACTGTTTTTT. It codes for CASGESPGTRGEKLFF. V is TRBV25-1 and J is TRBJ1-4, with a possible D match to TRBD1 (5 bases). Germline V gene data show CDR1 as MGHDK and CDR2 as SYGVNS. The CDR3 extends over 16 amino acids.

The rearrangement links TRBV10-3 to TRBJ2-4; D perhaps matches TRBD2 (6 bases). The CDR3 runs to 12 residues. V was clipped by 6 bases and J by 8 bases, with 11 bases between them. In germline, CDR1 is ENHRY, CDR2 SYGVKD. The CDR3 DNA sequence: TGTGCCATCAGGGAGGGATGGGACATTCAGTACTTC. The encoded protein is CAIREGWDIQYF.

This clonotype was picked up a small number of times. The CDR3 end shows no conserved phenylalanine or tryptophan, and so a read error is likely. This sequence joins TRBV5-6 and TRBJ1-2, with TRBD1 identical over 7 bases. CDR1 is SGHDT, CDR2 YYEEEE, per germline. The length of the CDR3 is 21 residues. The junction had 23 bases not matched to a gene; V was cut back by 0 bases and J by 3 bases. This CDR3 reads CASSLGILTQGRTTGHYGYTC. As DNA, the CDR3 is TGTGCCAGCAGCTTGGGAATTCTTACACAGGGGCGGACAACTGGGCACTATGGCTACACCTGC.

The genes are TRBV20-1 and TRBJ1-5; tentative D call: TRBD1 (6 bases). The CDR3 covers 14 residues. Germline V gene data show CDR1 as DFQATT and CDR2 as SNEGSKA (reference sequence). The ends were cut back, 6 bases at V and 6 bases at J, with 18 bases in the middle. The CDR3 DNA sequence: TGCAGTGCCGAGGGGCAGGGGAAGGGTCAGCCCCAGCATTTT. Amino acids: CSAEGQGKGQPQHF.